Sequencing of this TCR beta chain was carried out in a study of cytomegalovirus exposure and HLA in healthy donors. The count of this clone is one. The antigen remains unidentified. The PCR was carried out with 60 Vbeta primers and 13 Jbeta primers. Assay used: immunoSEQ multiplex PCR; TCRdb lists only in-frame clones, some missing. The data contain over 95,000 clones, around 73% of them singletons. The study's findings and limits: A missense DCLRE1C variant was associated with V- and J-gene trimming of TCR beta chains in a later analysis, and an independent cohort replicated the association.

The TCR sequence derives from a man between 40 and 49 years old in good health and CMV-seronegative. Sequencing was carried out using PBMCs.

The CDR3 sequence is CASSSRTGSSYNSPLHF. The CDR3 DNA reads TGTGCCAGCAGCTCTCGGACAGGGAGCTCCTATAATTCACCCCTCCACTTT. V and J are TRBV11-2 and TRBJ1-6, with TRBD1 matching 8 bases. The CDR3 is 17 amino acids. In germline, CDR1 is SGHAT, CDR2 FQNNGV. V lost 4 bases, J lost 0 bases, and 5 bases stayed unmatched.